These 24 T cell receptor beta chains were sequenced from one sample in a study of beta chain features in type 1 diabetes. The sequenced template was cDNA made from the entire isolated RNA. The data were produced by immunoSEQ multiplex PCR, yet TCRdb's version contains in-frame clones alone and is incomplete. The top ten clones hold roughly 0.6% of a sample with fewer than 200,000 clones, about 12% of them seen once. The source material was central memory CD4+ T cells from blood. The source is a woman between 18 and 29 years old in good health.

This clone occurred a few times. CDR3 sequence: CAWSRRPLDTQPQHF. The CDR3, as DNA: TGTGCCTGGAGTCGGAGGCCCCTCGACACTCAGCCCCAGCATTTT. The V gene is TRBV30, the J gene TRBJ1-5; no clear D gene. CDR3 length equals 15 residues. Deletions cut 2 bases from V and 6 bases from J, with 17 bases between. In germline, CDR1 is GTSNPN, CDR2 SVGIG (reference sequence).

This clone was seen a handful of times. CDR3 coding DNA: TGTGCCACCCGAGGCGGGCGCGAGCAGTACTTC. This sequence encodes CATRGGREQYF. This sequence joins TRBV10-3 and TRBJ2-7; TRBD2 might be the D (5 bases). This CDR3 is 11 amino acids long. Between the trimmed V and J ends, which lost 10 bases and 6 bases, there was a span of 13 bases. CDR1 is ENHRY and CDR2 is SYGVKD in the germline V gene.

The V call is TRBV5-1, the J call TRBJ2-3; 12 bases align to TRBD2. The CDR3 extends over 13 amino acids. The V gene's germline CDR1 is SGHRS and CDR2 YFSETQ. The trim removed 4 bases at V and 12 bases at J, leaving 6 bases unmatched. CDR3 region: CASSTSTSGSQYF. The CDR3 DNA follows: TGCGCCAGCAGCACCTCGACTAGCGGGAGTCAGTATTTT.

This clone was detected a few times. The chain joins TRBV7-3 to TRBJ2-5; 8 positions agree with TRBD1. Germline CDR1 and CDR2: SGHTA and FQGTGA. The V gene end was trimmed by 5 bases and the J gene end by 4 bases; junction bases not matched to a gene: 9. The CDR3 has 15 residues. CDR3 sequence: CASSKDRDHIETQYF. The CDR3 DNA sequence: TGTGCCAGCAGCAAGGACAGGGATCACATAGAGACCCAGTACTTC.

The chain combines TRBV29-1 with TRBJ2-6, with D uncertain. The ends were cut back, 4 bases at V and 1 base at J, with 8 bases in the middle. This CDR3 comprises 14 residues. Germline V gene sequence: CDR1 SQVTM, CDR2 ANQGSEA. The CDR3 region is CSVGDTSGANVLTF. CDR3 coding DNA: TGCAGCGTTGGTGACACTTCTGGGGCCAACGTCCTGACTTTC.

CDR3 sequence (DNA): TGTGCCAGCAGTTCCTTCCGCCAGGTAGATACGCAGTATTTT. This codes for CASSSFRQVDTQYF. V is TRBV27 and J is TRBJ2-3; D gene uncertain. The CDR3 contains 14 residues. Germline assignment: CDR1 MNHEY and CDR2 SMNVEV (reference sequence). V was trimmed by 4 bases and J by 5 bases, leaving 13 bases between them.

This clone has more than one count but fewer than ten. V is TRBV29-1 and J is TRBJ1-2; possibly TRBD1 for D (6 bases). The CDR3 totals 12 residues. V gave up 3 bases and J gave up 4 bases, with 9 bases separating them. Germline-derived CDR1 and CDR2 are SQVTM and ANQGSEA. The chain's CDR3 is CSVDGGLYGYTF. The DNA for the CDR3 is TGCAGCGTTGATGGGGGCCTCTATGGCTACACCTTC.

A few counts support this clone. The genes are TRBV30 and TRBJ2-1; 7 positions match TRBD2. CDR3 length equals 12 residues. J lost 11 bases, V lost 2 bases, and 6 bases had no gene match. Germline values: CDR1 GTSNPN, CDR2 SVGIG (reference sequence). In nucleotides, the CDR3 is TGTGCCTGGAGTCCCTCGCGGGGGAAGCAGTTCTTC. Translation gives CAWSPSRGKQFF.

This chain connects TRBV30 to TRBJ2-5; possibly TRBD2 for D (8 bases). With 5 bases removed from V and 2 bases from J, the gap between germline ends came to 24 bases. CDR3 length: 17 residues. Germline V lookup: CDR1 GTSNPN, CDR2 SVGIG (reference sequence). CDR3 region: CAWGTLTGASGQETQYF. For the CDR3, the DNA is TGTGCCTGGGGGACACTCACAGGGGCTAGCGGGCAAGAGACCCAGTACTTC.

This clone has more than one count but fewer than ten. The gene calls are TRBV7-9 and TRBJ2-7; 8 nucleotides agree with TRBD2. Germline CDR1 and CDR2: SEHNR and FQNEAQ (reference sequence). This CDR3 region has 14 residues. The V and J ends lost 5 bases and 2 bases, in that order; junction bases with no gene match: 5. The DNA of the CDR3 is TGTGCCAGCAGCGATAGCGGGAATACCTACGAGCAGTACTTC. This encodes CASSDSGNTYEQYF.

The chain has TRBV30 and TRBJ2-2, with 7 bases fitting TRBD2. Germline CDR1 is GTSNPN and CDR2 is SVGIG (reference sequence). CDR3 length: 19 amino acids. Trimming at V came to 2 bases and at J to 0 bases, leaving 15 bases not matched to a gene. CDR3 in amino acids: CAWSSTRLAAISNTGELFF. DNA for the CDR3: TGTGCCTGGAGTTCTACCAGGCTAGCGGCTATCTCGAACACCGGGGAGCTGTTTTTT.

This clone has a count of ten or more. The chain recombines TRBV28 with TRBJ1-2; tentatively, D is TRBD1 (5 bases). The ends were cut back, 3 bases at V and 4 bases at J, with 9 bases in the middle. The CDR3 contains 13 residues. Germline CDR1 is MDHEN and CDR2 is SYDVKM. The CDR3 nucleotides read TGTGCCAGCAGTTTGACAGTATCCTATGGCTACACCTTC. Translation gives CASSLTVSYGYTF.

This chain connects TRBV5-1 to TRBJ2-7, with 9 bases lining up with TRBD1. Germline-derived CDR1 and CDR2 are SGHRS and YFSETQ. This CDR3 contains 15 residues. Trimming at V came to 4 bases and at J to 4 bases, leaving 9 bases not matched to a gene. CDR3 protein: CASSQIRTGVYEQYF. Written as DNA, the CDR3 is TGCGCCAGCAGCCAGATCCGGACAGGGGTGTACGAGCAGTACTTC.

The genes are TRBV7-9 and TRBJ2-5; TRBD1 matches at 11 bases. Germline V gene lookup returns CDR1 SEHNR and CDR2 FQNEAQ (reference sequence). The CDR3 loop spans 16 amino acids. The V segment lost 4 bases and the J segment 4 bases; nucleotides outside the gene matches: 8. The CDR3 DNA sequence: TGTGCCAGCAGCTCCCGAACCGGGACAGGGGGAGAGACCCAGTACTTC. This translates into CASSSRTGTGGETQYF.

The chain combines TRBV29-1 with TRBJ2-4; 8 bases fit TRBD1. Losses at the gene ends were 7 bases for V and 3 bases for J; bases not matched to a gene: 5. This CDR3 comprises 13 residues. CDR1 and CDR2 (germline): SQVTM, ANQGSEA. The CDR3 region is CSAIGTGKNIQYF. CDR3 bases: TGCAGCGCCATAGGGACAGGCAAAAACATTCAGTACTTC.

The J gene is TRBJ2-1, the V gene TRBV6-4, with D perhaps TRBD2 (6 bases). Germline assignment: CDR1 MRHNA and CDR2 SNTAGT. The V gene lost 3 bases and the J gene lost 7 bases, with 13 bases spanning the gap. The CDR3 spans 14 residues. This CDR3 is CASSDLTGANEQFF. As DNA, the CDR3 is TGTGCCAGCAGTGATTTGACGGGAGCGAATGAGCAGTTCTTC.

This clone showed up just a few times. This chain connects TRBV27 to TRBJ2-7; a possible D gene is TRBD1 (6 bases). CDR3 length: 15 residues. Trimming pared 4 bases from V and 1 base from J, leaving 14 bases between. Germline V gives CDR1 MNHEY, CDR2 SMNVEV (reference sequence). DNA of the CDR3: TGTGCCAGCAGTTCTACAGGGTTTGAATCCTACGAGCAGTACTTC. This encodes CASSSTGFESYEQYF.

CDR3 sequence (DNA): TGTGCCAGCAGCCCCTGGACTAGCGGGAGGACATTGGGCTACAATGAGCAGTTCTTC. It specifies CASSPWTSGRTLGYNEQFF. The chain couples TRBV11-2 to TRBJ2-1; 14 bases are shared with TRBD2. The CDR3 spans 19 residues. V shed 5 bases, J shed 3 bases, and the junction held 12 bases outside the gene matches. Germline V gene data show CDR1 as SGHAT and CDR2 as FQNNGV.

This chain uses TRBV4-3 with TRBJ2-1, with TRBD2 matching 9 bases. Germline CDR1 reads LGHNA; CDR2 reads YSLEER. This CDR3 is built from 19 residues. The V and J ends lost 0 bases and 4 bases, in that order; junction bases with no gene match: 13. In DNA form, the CDR3 reads TGCGCCAGCAGCCAAGAGGTGTCTCCCCTAGCGGGAAAATACAATGAGCAGTTCTTC. It yields the protein CASSQEVSPLAGKYNEQFF.

This chain uses TRBV7-2 with TRBJ2-1; possible D gene TRBD2, 5 bases. V was pared by 5 bases and J by 9 bases, with 8 bases between. The germline gives CDR1 SGHTA, CDR2 FQGNSA. The CDR3 length is 11 residues. The CDR3: CASSQAAEQFF. The DNA of the CDR3 is TGTGCCAGCAGCCAAGCGGCTGAGCAGTTCTTC.

This sequence joins TRBV5-1 and TRBJ2-4, with D hard to call. V was trimmed by 0 bases and J by 4 bases, leaving 11 bases between them. From germline, CDR1 is SGHRS and CDR2 YFSETQ. The CDR3 extends over 15 amino acids. The CDR3 DNA reads as TGCGCCAGCAGCTTGGTCTCGGGTAGGAAAAACATTCAGTACTTC. Translation: CASSLVSGRKNIQYF.

In this sample, this clone turned up a few times. The chain recombines TRBV25-1 with TRBJ2-7; 12 bases map to TRBD2. V shed 2 bases, J shed 2 bases, and the junction held 7 bases outside the gene matches. Germline V CDR1 and CDR2: MGHDK, SYGVNS. The CDR3 is 17 amino acids. For the CDR3, the DNA is TGTGCCAGCAGTGAAACGACTAGCGGGAGTGTCCCCTACGAGCAGTACTTC. It encodes CASSETTSGSVPYEQYF.

This clone turned up a few times. This chain joins TRBV4-3 and TRBJ2-1, with 11 bases matching TRBD2. From germline, CDR1 is LGHNA and CDR2 YSLEER. After removal of 6 bases from V and 6 bases from J, the junction contained 4 bases not matched to a gene. The CDR3 length is 14 residues. CDR3 DNA: TGCGCCAGCAGACTAGCGGGAGCCGGCAATGAGCAGTTCTTC. Its protein is CASRLAGAGNEQFF.

This clone occurred a few times. The sample carries other DNA sequences with the same CDR3. The chain uses TRBV18 and TRBJ2-7, with D perhaps TRBD1 (6 bases). V was trimmed by 6 bases and J by 4 bases, leaving 10 bases between them. The CDR3 sequence is 12 residues long. CDR1 is KGHSH, CDR2 LQKENI, per germline. The CDR3 DNA is TGTGCCAGCTCCCCCACAGGGTACGAGCAGTACTTC. Amino acid sequence: CASSPTGYEQYF.